This T cell receptor (beta chain) comes out of a study of cytomegalovirus exposure and HLA in healthy donors. 13 Jbeta primers and 60 Vbeta primers were used for the PCR. Sequencing used immunoSEQ multiplex PCR; TCRdb keeps in-frame clones, though not all of them. The sample comprises around 150,000 clones, around 77% of which are singletons, and over 4% rests with the top ten. Comments on this clone: The sample holds other DNA sequences that translate to the same CDR3.

CDR3 size: 15 residues. V trimming: 4 bases; J trimming: 8 bases; junction bases outside the gene matches: 5. Germline CDR1 MNHEY, CDR2 SVGAGI. The receptor was isolated from a man aged 30 to 45 in good health. The chain has TRBV6-5 and TRBJ2-1, with 13 positions matching TRBD2. Sequences were obtained from PBMCs. Here the CDR3 reads CASSSRLAGGHEQFF. The CDR3, as DNA: TGTGCCAGCAGTTCCAGACTAGCGGGAGGTCATGAGCAGTTCTTC.